This TCR beta chain was sequenced in a study of blood T cell repertoires in COVID-19. The germline gives CDR1 MNHNY, CDR2 SVGAGI (reference sequence). The CDR3 runs 14 residues. The V segment lost 6 bases and the J segment 10 bases; nucleotides outside the gene matches: 7. Original analysis: Amplifying reference gene primers gave estimates of nucleated cell counts. Generated by immunoSEQ multiplex PCR, the TCRdb table keeps only in-frame clones and is missing some. V, J and clone size are those of that table, while D and trimming were read from the DNA. Among about 100,000 clones, approximately 86% were seen once, and the ten largest hold roughly 6%.

The material sequenced was peripheral blood. The chain recombines TRBV6-6 with TRBJ2-1, with TRBD2 matching 12 bases. This clonotype originated in a woman aged 55-69 years with acute or convalescent COVID-19. CDR3 DNA: TGTGCCAGCAGCCCCGGACTAGCGGGATTGGAGCAGTTCTTC. It is translated as CASSPGLAGLEQFF.